The rows below give T cell receptor beta chains drawn from one sample of a study of cytomegalovirus exposure and HLA in healthy donors. Clones were sequenced by immunoSEQ multiplex PCR, and TCRdb holds only the in-frame ones, with some missing. The sample yields some 110,000 clones, less than 85% seen once. The sample consisted of PBMCs. The receptors come from a man aged 35-49 years in good health and CMV-seropositive. Each CDR3 is given with its conserved first and last residue. D genes are given only for firm matches. Clone size is not always given. Where it is, it says once, few, many or a class for expanded clones.

J gene,clone size,D gene,V gene,CDR3 DNA,CDR3 protein
TRBJ2-7,few,.,TRBV7-7,TGTGCTAGCAGCCCCCAGGGTGCCCACGAGCAGTACTTC,CASSPQGAHEQYF
TRBJ2-1,.,TRBD1,TRBV9,TGTGCCAGCAGCGTAACCCTGACAGGGGGCGGTGAGCAGTTCTTC,CASSVTLTGGGEQFF
TRBJ2-4,.,TRBD2,TRBV2,TGTGCCAGCAGTGAAGCCGGGGGGGTAGCCAAAAACATTCAGTACTTC,CASSEAGGVAKNIQYF
TRBJ1-6,.,TRBD1,TRBV18,TGTGCCAGCTCACCACCAGGACAGGCGTGGGATTCACCCCTCCACTTT,CASSPPGQAWDSPLHF
TRBJ2-7,.,.,TRBV30,TGTGCCTGGCAGCGAAGGAGCTCCTACGAGCAGTACTTC,CAWQRRSSYEQYF
TRBJ2-3,.,TRBD1,TRBV15,TGTGCCACCAGCAGAGATCTTGGGACAGGGGGCACAGATACGCAGTATTTT,CATSRDLGTGGTDTQYF
TRBJ1-2,.,TRBD1,TRBV15,TGTGCCACCAGCGAGAGGGTAGAGACAGGGGGTAACTATGGCTACACCTTC,CATSERVETGGNYGYTF
TRBJ2-4,.,.,TRBV7-2,TGTGCCAGCAGCCCTGACAGGCTAGACATTCAGTACTTC,CASSPDRLDIQYF
TRBJ2-5,.,TRBD2,TRBV19,TGTGCCAGTAGTAGAGCGGGAGGAAAGGAGACCCAGTACTTC,CASSRAGGKETQYF
TRBJ1-5,.,TRBD1,TRBV7-2,TGTGCCAGCAGCCCCGGGACAGGTACCAATCAGCCCCAGCATTTT,CASSPGTGTNQPQHF
TRBJ2-7,.,.,TRBV6-5,TGTGCCAGCATGATCAGCGCTTCTGGCTACGAGCAGTACTTC,CASMISASGYEQYF
TRBJ2-7,.,.,TRBV27,TGTGCCAGCAGTTCCCTCGACAGGCGCTCTTACGAGCAGTACTTC,CASSSLDRRSYEQYF
TRBJ1-1,.,TRBD1,TRBV5-6,TGTGCCAGCAGCTTGGGGTGGACAGGGATATCCATGAACACTGAAGCTTTCTTT,CASSLGWTGISMNTEAFF
TRBJ2-7,few,.,TRBV18,TGTGCCAGCTCAGGTAGAGGAACCTACGAGCAGTACTTC,CASSGRGTYEQYF
TRBJ2-3,once,TRBD2,TRBV7-3,TGTGCCAGCAGCTTAGGCGGGGGTGGGGATACGCAGTATTTT,CASSLGGGGDTQYF
TRBJ2-7,.,TRBD2,TRBV7-9,TGTGCCAGCAGCGCCCAGCGGGAGTCTGGCGAGCAGTACTTC,CASSAQRESGEQYF
TRBJ1-5,.,.,TRBV10-1,TGCGCCAGCAGTAATCGGGGGAAGGCGAGGAGCAATCAGCCCCAGCATTTT,CASSNRGKARSNQPQHF
TRBJ1-6,.,.,TRBV30,TGTGCCTGGAGTGTAGGACAATATAATTCACCCCTCCACTTT,CAWSVGQYNSPLHF
TRBJ1-4,.,.,TRBV5-1,TGCGCCAGCCGCCCCCTCGGGGGGCAAAATGAAAAACTGTTTTTT,CASRPLGGQNEKLFF
TRBJ2-1,.,.,TRBV5-6,TGTGCCAGCAGGCGGGGGCTCTCCTACAATGAGCAGTTCTTC,CASRRGLSYNEQFF
TRBJ2-1,once,TRBD2,TRBV7-3,TGTGCCAGCAGCCCTCGGACTAGCGGGGGGTGGAATGAGCAGTTCTTC,CASSPRTSGGWNEQFF
TRBJ1-1,.,.,TRBV27,TGTGCCAGCAGGAGGGACACTGAAGCTTTCTTT,CASRRDTEAFF
TRBJ2-7,.,.,TRBV6-6,TGTGCCAGCACCCCCGAGGCGGGCTACAGGGCTGGGCAGTACTTC,CASTPEAGYRAGQYF
TRBJ1-1,.,.,TRBV6-5,TGTGCCAGCAGCTCTGGGCAGGTGGGTAGGGCTTTCTTT,CASSSGQVGRAFF
TRBJ2-5,.,TRBD1,TRBV5-4,TGTGCCAGCAGCTCCCTTTCAGGGGGAGAGACCCAGTACTTC,CASSSLSGGETQYF
TRBJ1-1,.,.,TRBV11-2,TGTGCCAGCAGCCAGCGGGACACTGAAGCTTTCTTT,CASSQRDTEAFF
TRBJ2-1,.,.,TRBV10-3,TGTGCCATCAGTCTTAGCGGTAGCTCCTACAATGAGCAGTTCTTC,CAISLSGSSYNEQFF
TRBJ1-1,.,.,TRBV29-1,TGCAGCGCCTCGACAGCGAGTTGGACTGAAGCTTTCTTT,CSASTASWTEAFF
TRBJ2-2,.,TRBD2,TRBV27,TGTGCCAGCAGGCGGGGGGGCGGGGCGAACACCGGGGAGCTGTTTTTT,CASRRGGGANTGELFF
TRBJ1-5,.,TRBD1,TRBV11-2,TGTGCCAGCAGCCCCACAGGGGGAATCAATCAGCCCCAGCATTTT,CASSPTGGINQPQHF
TRBJ2-1,.,TRBD2,TRBV4-1,TGCGCCAGCAGCCAAGACCCCGGGACTACCAATGAGCAGTTCTTC,CASSQDPGTTNEQFF
TRBJ1-2,few,.,TRBV10-2,TGCGCCAGCAGTGAGTCGATAAACAGGGTCTATGGCTACACCTTC,CASSESINRVYGYTF
TRBJ2-1,once,.,TRBV11-2,TGTGCCAGCAGCCGCGGAAACTACAATGAGCAGTTCTTC,CASSRGNYNEQFF
TRBJ2-7,few,.,TRBV19,TGTGCCAGTAAAAAGCAGGGGCTAGGCGAGCAGTACTTC,CASKKQGLGEQYF
TRBJ2-5,once,.,TRBV5-6,TGTGCCAGCGGGAGAGAGACCCAGTACTTC,CASGRETQYF
TRBJ2-7,once,TRBD1,TRBV7-9,TGTGCCAGCAGCTTAATAAGAGGCAGGGGGCCGTACGAGCAGTACTTC,CASSLIRGRGPYEQYF
TRBJ2-7,.,TRBD2,TRBV13,TGTGCCAGCAGCTTAGTGCGGGAGGCATACGAGCAGTACTTC,CASSLVREAYEQYF
TRBJ1-2,once,TRBD1,TRBV19,TGTGCCAGTACTGGGACAGGGGAAAGTTATGGCTACACCTTC,CASTGTGESYGYTF
TRBJ2-5,.,TRBD2,TRBV5-8,TGTGCCAGCAGCTCCCCCACTAGCGGGAGCCTCTCTCAGCAGTACTTC,CASSSPTSGSLSQQYF
TRBJ2-7,.,TRBD1,TRBV28,TGTGCCAGCAGTCGACAGGGGGTCGGCTACGAGCAGTACTTC,CASSRQGVGYEQYF
TRBJ2-5,.,.,TRBV5-4,TGTGCCACAGGGGTACAACAAGAGACCCAGTACTTC,CATGVQQETQYF
TRBJ1-1,.,TRBD1,TRBV9,TGTGCCAGCAGCGTAGGGGCCGGGACAGGGTTGCTAGGAACTGAAGCTTTCTTT,CASSVGAGTGLLGTEAFF